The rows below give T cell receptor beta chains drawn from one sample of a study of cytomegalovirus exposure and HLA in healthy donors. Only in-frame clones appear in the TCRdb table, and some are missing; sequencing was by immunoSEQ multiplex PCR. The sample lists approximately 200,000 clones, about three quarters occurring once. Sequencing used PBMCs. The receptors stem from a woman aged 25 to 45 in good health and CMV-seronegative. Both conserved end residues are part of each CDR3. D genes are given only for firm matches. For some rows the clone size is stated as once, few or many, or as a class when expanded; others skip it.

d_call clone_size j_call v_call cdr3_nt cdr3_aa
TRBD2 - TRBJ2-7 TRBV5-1 TGCGCCAGCAGTCGTGATGTAGCGGGAGGGCCAGGCGAGCAGTACTTC CASSRDVAGGPGEQYF
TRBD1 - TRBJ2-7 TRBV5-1 TGCGCCAGCACTATAGGACAGGGAACCGAGCAGTACTTC CASTIGQGTEQYF
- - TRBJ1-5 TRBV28 TGTGCCAGCAGTTTAGAGGGAGCCCTAAATCAGCCCCAGCATTTT CASSLEGALNQPQHF
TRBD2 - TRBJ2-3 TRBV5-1 TGCGCCAGCAGCTTGTTCCCAGCGGGGGGGCAAGATACGCAGTATTTT CASSLFPAGGQDTQYF
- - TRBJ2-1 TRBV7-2 TGTGCCAGCAGCTCCGGGACTCACAATGAGCAGTTCTTC CASSSGTHNEQFF
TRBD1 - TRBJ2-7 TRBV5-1 TGCGCCAGCAGCCCTGGGACAGTCATCTACGAGCAGTACTTC CASSPGTVIYEQYF
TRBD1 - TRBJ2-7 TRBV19 TGTGCCAGTACCGGGACAGGGACCCCCTACGAGCAGTACTTC CASTGTGTPYEQYF
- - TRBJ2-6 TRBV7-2 TGTGCCAGCAGCGTAGAGCTAGTCTCTGGGGCCAACGTCCTGACTTTC CASSVELVSGANVLTF
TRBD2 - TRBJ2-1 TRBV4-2 TGTGCCAGCAGCCAAGATGCGCGGGAGGAGGTTCGGGAGCAGTTCTTC CASSQDAREEVREQFF
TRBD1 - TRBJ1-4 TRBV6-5 TGTGCCAGCAGTTCGGGGGGACAGGGTTTTGGTGAAAAACTGTTTTTT CASSSGGQGFGEKLFF
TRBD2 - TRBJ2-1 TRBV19 TGTGCCAGTAGTTTTACGACTAGCGGGAGTACTGAGCAGTTCTTC CASSFTTSGSTEQFF
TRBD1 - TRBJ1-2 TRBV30 TGTGCCTGGAGCCCGAGGGGACAGGGTAGTGGCTACACCTTC CAWSPRGQGSGYTF
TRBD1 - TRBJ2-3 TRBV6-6 TGTGCCAGCAGTAGCGAGGGGACAGCCACAGATACGCAGTATTTT CASSSEGTATDTQYF
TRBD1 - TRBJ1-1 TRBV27 TGTGCCAGCAGTTTACGGGACAGGGGGCGAGCTTTCTTT CASSLRDRGRAFF
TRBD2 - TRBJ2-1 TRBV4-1 TGCGCCAGCAAACCTCTAGCGGGAGGTTCCTACAATGAGCAGTTCTTC CASKPLAGGSYNEQFF
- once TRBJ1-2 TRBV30 TGTGCCTGGAGTGTACTCGTGGTTGAGGAGATGATGCGAGGCTACACCTTC CAWSVLVVEEMMRGYTF
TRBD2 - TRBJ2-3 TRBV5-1 TGCGCCAGCAGCCCCGGGACTAGCGGACCCACAGATACGCAGTATTTT CASSPGTSGPTDTQYF
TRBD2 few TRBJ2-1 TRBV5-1 TGCGCCAGCAGCTTCGTCCCTAGCGGGACCGATGAGCAGTTCTTC CASSFVPSGTDEQFF
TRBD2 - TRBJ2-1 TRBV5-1 TGCGCCAGCAGCTTGGGCGCAGTGGGGGGACTAGCGATTTCCAGCTCCTACAATGAGCAGTTCTTC CASSLGAVGGLAISSSYNEQFF
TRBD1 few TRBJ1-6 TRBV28 TGTGCCAGCAGAACAGGGGGTTCACCCCTCCACTTT CASRTGGSPLHF
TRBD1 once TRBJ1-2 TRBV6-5 TGTGCCAGCAGTGGACAGGTAGCTAACTATGGCTACACCTTC CASSGQVANYGYTF
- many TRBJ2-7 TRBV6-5 TGTGCCAGCAGGTTACGGGACTCCTACGAGCAGTACTTC CASRLRDSYEQYF
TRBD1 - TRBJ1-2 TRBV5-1 TGCGCCAGCAGCTTGGTCGTAGGGGGCGCAGGCTACACCTTC CASSLVVGGAGYTF
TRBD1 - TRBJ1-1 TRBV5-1 TGCGCCAGCAGCGCAGGACAGGGGATAGGTGAAGCTTTCTTT CASSAGQGIGEAFF
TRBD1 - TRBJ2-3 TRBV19 TGTGCCAGTAGCTTAGGGGGCTACAGGGCAGATACGCAGTATTTT CASSLGGYRADTQYF
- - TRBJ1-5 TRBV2 TGTGCCAGCAGTGGGGAGGGTAGTCAGCCCCAGCATTTT CASSGEGSQPQHF
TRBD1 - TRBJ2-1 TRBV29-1 TGCAGCGCGACGCCGGGACAGGGCCGTTTGGATGAGCAGTTCTTC CSATPGQGRLDEQFF
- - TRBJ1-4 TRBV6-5 TGTGCCAGCAGCCGGGTGAACGGGGATGAAAAACTGTTTTTT CASSRVNGDEKLFF
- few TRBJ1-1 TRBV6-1 TGTGCCAGCAGTGACTGGGCCCAAAGTGAAGCTTTCTTT CASSDWAQSEAFF
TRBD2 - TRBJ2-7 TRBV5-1 TGCGCCAGCAGCTTGGATGGGACTAGCACCTACGAGCAGTACTTC CASSLDGTSTYEQYF
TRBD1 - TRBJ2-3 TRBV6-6 TGTGCCAGCAGTTCCCGGGACAGGGGGCAACAGTATTTT CASSSRDRGQQYF
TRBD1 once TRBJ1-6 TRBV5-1 TGCGCCAGCAGCTTGGGGACAGGTACTCGGTCACCCCTCCACTTT CASSLGTGTRSPLHF
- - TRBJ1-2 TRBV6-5 TGTGCCAGCAGTTATGTGGGGGCGAGTGGCTACACCTTC CASSYVGASGYTF
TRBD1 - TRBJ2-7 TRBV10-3 TGTGCCATCAGGCCGGACAGGGAGTCCTACGAGCAGTACTTC CAIRPDRESYEQYF
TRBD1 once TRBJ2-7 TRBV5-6 TGTGCCAGCAGCAAGTGGACAGGAACTTCTACCTACGAGCAGTACTTC CASSKWTGTSTYEQYF
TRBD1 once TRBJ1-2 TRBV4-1 TGCGCCAGCAGCCAAGTGAACAGGGGCTATGGCTACACCTTC CASSQVNRGYGYTF
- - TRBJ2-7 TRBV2 TGTGCCAGCAGTGCGACTGAGAACGAGCAGTACTTC CASSATENEQYF
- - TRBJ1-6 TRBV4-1 TGCGCCAGCAGCCAAGGGGAGGGTGCAGGCTCACCCCTCCACTTT CASSQGEGAGSPLHF
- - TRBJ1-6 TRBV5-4 TGTGCCAGCAGCCTGTTCAGGGGTACCACAAGCTCCTATAATTCACCCCTCCACTTT CASSLFRGTTSSYNSPLHF
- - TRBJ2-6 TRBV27 TGTGCCAGCAGTTTCGACAGGACTGGGGCCAACGTCCTGACTTTC CASSFDRTGANVLTF